The 18 T cell receptor beta chains listed next were all sequenced from one sample in a study of cytomegalovirus exposure and HLA in healthy donors. PCR used 60 Vbeta primers and 13 Jbeta primers. Assay used: immunoSEQ multiplex PCR; TCRdb lists only in-frame clones, some missing. The sample yields 120,000 to 150,000 clones, approximately 80% seen once. Material for sequencing was PBMCs. The receptors here all came from a middle-aged woman in good health and CMV-seropositive.

This sequence joins TRBV5-5 and TRBJ2-7; 8 nucleotides match TRBD2. Trimming cost V 1 base and J 4 bases; bases outside gene matches: 7. CDR1 and CDR2 from the germline V gene are SGHKS and YYEKEE (reference sequence). The CDR3 spans 15 residues. CDR3 amino acids: CASSLTPGGVYEQYF. The CDR3 bases are TGTGCCAGCAGCTTGACTCCGGGAGGGGTATACGAGCAGTACTTC.

This chain uses TRBV19 with TRBJ2-1; 7 bases line up with TRBD1. V gave up 6 bases and J gave up 9 bases; unmatched junction bases: 17. There are 16 residues in the CDR3. Per the germline V gene, CDR1 is LNHDA and CDR2 is SQIVND (reference sequence). The DNA of the CDR3 is TGTGCCAGTAGCCAACAGGGGTCCCCCCCCAGGAGTGAGCAGTTCTTC. It specifies CASSQQGSPPRSEQFF.

This clone was observed once. The J gene is TRBJ2-3, the V gene TRBV5-4; TRBD1 is a possible D gene (5 bases). CDR1 and CDR2 from the germline V gene are SGHNT and YYREEE (reference sequence). This CDR3 has 14 amino acids. V was shortened by 2 bases and J by 2 bases, with 9 bases between the two germline ends. The chain's CDR3 is CASSFAGNTDTQYF. The DNA of the CDR3 is TGTGCCAGCAGCTTTGCAGGGAACACAGATACGCAGTATTTT.

This clone was recorded a few times. The chain links TRBV19 to TRBJ1-1; 7 bases align to TRBD1. This CDR3 is 12 amino acids long. CDR1 is LNHDA, CDR2 SQIVND, per germline (reference sequence). J was trimmed by 6 bases and V by 6 bases; bases with no gene match: 4. The CDR3 sequence: CASRTGRSEAFF. The CDR3 DNA sequence: TGTGCCAGTAGGACAGGGCGGTCTGAAGCTTTCTTT.

The chain links TRBV19 to TRBJ1-1; no clear D. Trimming removed 6 bases from V and 6 bases from J, with 11 bases in between. This CDR3 is 12 amino acids long. CDR1 and CDR2 (germline): LNHDA, SQIVND (reference sequence). The CDR3: CASRFSEAEAFF. The DNA of the CDR3 is TGTGCCAGTAGGTTCTCGGAGGCTGAAGCTTTCTTT.

This clone has just a few counts. The chain uses TRBV2 and TRBJ1-5; TRBD1 matches 10 bases. V was clipped by 2 bases and J by 6 bases; unmatched bases: 4. This CDR3 has 15 residues. Germline-derived CDR1 and CDR2 are SNHLY and FYNNEI. The CDR3, as DNA: TGTGCCAGCAGTGAAAGGGGACAGGGGCTTCAGCCCCAGCATTTT. Its translation is CASSERGQGLQPQHF.

This clone has only a few counts. This chain uses TRBV13 with TRBJ2-5, with D maybe TRBD2 (5 bases). The CDR3 contains 14 residues. Trimming took 6 bases from V and 0 from J, leaving 11 bases between them. In germline, CDR1 is PRHDT, CDR2 FYEKMQ (reference sequence). The CDR3 here is CASRIARHQETQYF. The CDR3 nucleotides are TGTGCCAGCAGGATAGCGCGCCACCAAGAGACCCAGTACTTC.

The chain recombines TRBV10-3 with TRBJ2-1; D remains ambiguous. Germline CDR1 ENHRY, CDR2 SYGVKD. Between the trimmed V and J ends, which lost 1 base and 8 bases, there was a span of 15 bases. There are 15 residues in the CDR3. The CDR3 loop is CAISEFELSIDEQFF. In DNA, the CDR3 is TGTGCCATCAGTGAGTTCGAACTATCCATCGATGAGCAGTTCTTC.

The rearrangement uses TRBV29-1 and TRBJ2-5; the D gene is possibly TRBD2 (6 bases). Trimming pared 8 bases from V and 5 bases from J, leaving 18 bases between. Germline V gene lookup returns CDR1 SQVTM and CDR2 ANQGSEA. This CDR3 contains 13 residues. CDR3 DNA: TGCAGCTACTCGGACTGGGCGGGGGAGACCCAGTACTTC. Translation gives CSYSDWAGETQYF.

The rearrangement links TRBV25-1 to TRBJ2-1; 13 bases map to TRBD2. Per the germline V gene, CDR1 is MGHDK and CDR2 is SYGVNS. The CDR3 is made up of 16 amino acids. V dropped 5 bases and J dropped 8; count of bases not matched to a gene: 9. The CDR3 here is CASSTRLAGGLHEQFF. CDR3 DNA sequence: TGTGCCAGCAGTACCCGACTAGCGGGAGGATTACATGAGCAGTTCTTC.

V is TRBV7-2 and J is TRBJ2-5; D perhaps matches TRBD2 (5 bases). CDR1 is SGHTA and CDR2 is FQGNSA in the germline V gene. V lost 6 bases and J lost 5, with 10 bases in between. The CDR3 contains 12 residues. DNA of the CDR3: TGTGCCAGCAGTCTCCCGGGGGAGACCCAGTACTTC. Amino acids: CASSLPGETQYF.

This clone was seen once. The chain employs TRBV4-2 and TRBJ2-3; TRBD2 aligns across 7 bases. Germline V gene data show CDR1 as LGHNA and CDR2 as YNFKEQ. V lost 3 bases to trimming and J lost 3 bases; unmatched junction nucleotides: 3. This CDR3 is built from 14 residues. The CDR3 reads CASSHGRETDTQYF. The CDR3 nucleotides read TGTGCCAGCAGCCATGGGAGGGAGACAGATACGCAGTATTTT.

This rearrangement joins TRBV15 to TRBJ2-7; 12 nucleotides align to TRBD2. Germline V gene sequence: CDR1 LNHNV, CDR2 YYDKDF (reference sequence). CDR3 length: 13 residues. Germline trimming cut 6 bases from V and 6 bases from J; bases unmatched to any gene: 3. The CDR3 sequence: CATRLAGGGEQYF. As DNA, the CDR3 is TGTGCCACCAGGCTAGCGGGAGGGGGCGAGCAGTACTTC.

In its sample, this clone was seen once. This chain connects TRBV5-1 to TRBJ2-1, with D perhaps matching TRBD1 (5 bases). Deletions cut 6 bases from V and 4 bases from J, with 20 bases between. Germline V gives CDR1 SGHRS, CDR2 YFSETQ. The CDR3 extends over 16 amino acids. CDR3 loop: CASNSRETGIYNEQFF. The CDR3 DNA sequence: TGCGCCAGCAACAGCAGGGAAACCGGAATTTACAATGAGCAGTTCTTC.

This rearrangement joins TRBV7-2 to TRBJ2-7; 7 bases fit TRBD2. Germline V gives CDR1 SGHTA, CDR2 FQGNSA. The CDR3 has 18 residues. Germline trimming cut 4 bases from V and 0 bases from J; bases unmatched to any gene: 15. This CDR3 is CASSSNRVSGTYSYEQYF. CDR3 nucleotide sequence: TGTGCCAGCAGCTCCAATCGAGTCAGCGGGACCTACTCCTACGAGCAGTACTTC.

This chain links TRBV5-4 with TRBJ2-7; weak D call: TRBD2 (5 bases). Germline lookup yields CDR1 SGHNT and CDR2 YYREEE (reference sequence). CDR3 length: 11 residues. The V end lost 4 bases, the J end lost 6 bases, and 8 bases lay between the germline ends. CDR3 in amino acids: CASSQDSEQYF. CDR3 nucleotide sequence: TGTGCCAGCAGCCAGGACTCCGAGCAGTACTTC.

The genes are TRBV5-4 and TRBJ2-2; TRBD2 is a possible D gene (6 bases). Trimming removed 4 bases from V and 6 bases from J, with 10 bases in between. Germline V CDR1 and CDR2: SGHNT, YYREEE (reference sequence). The CDR3 length is 13 residues. Here the CDR3 reads CASSRGVAGELFF. The DNA of the CDR3 is TGTGCCAGCAGCCGCGGGGTGGCCGGGGAGCTGTTTTTT.

This clone has only one observation. An end of the junction differs from the germline gene, which may be a read error. This sequence joins TRBV7-7 and TRBJ2-5; D is possibly TRBD2 (5 bases). The CDR3 contains 15 residues. Germline V gene lookup returns CDR1 SSHAT and CDR2 FNYEAQ (reference sequence). The CDR3 nucleotides read TGTGCTAGCAGCTTAGGTGGAGGTAGCCAAGAGACCCAGTACTTC. Encoded protein: CASSLGGGSQETQYF.